This T cell receptor (beta chain) was retrieved from a study of blood T cells in healthy people across ages. Study observations and caveats: Researchers deemed the diversity estimates from one million T cells underestimates. Donor CMV infection status was unknown, possibly confounding age-related changes in expanded clonotypes.

Each donor gave 9.5 to 10 milliliters of peripheral blood. Germline assignment: CDR1 DFQATT and CDR2 SNEGSKA (reference sequence). This CDR3 spans 14 amino acids. V lost 2 bases, J lost 4 bases, and 5 bases stayed unmatched. Primers used in a second PCR of about 6 to 11 cycles were a sample-barcoded 5' primer and a J-beta primer mix. TCRdb reanalysed the 5' RACE reads using MiXCR and keeps one entry per CDR3 protein. The sample has 800,000 to 950,000 distinct CDR3 sequences, 25% to 30% seen once. In regard to this clonotype: As yet, its antigen is unknown.

This sample was also put to use in a study of T cells of mothers and their children.

The chain employs TRBV20-1 and TRBJ2-3, with TRBD2 matching over 8 bases. The source material was blood. The source of this sequence is a woman aged 40-49 years in good health. Here the CDR3 DNA reads TGCAGTGCTAGACAACGGGGGGGCCCAGATACGCAGTATTTT. It yields the protein CSARQRGGPDTQYF.